The clone carrying this T cell receptor beta chain occurred a few times. The entry originates in a study of T-cell reconstitution after alpha-beta-depleted transplantation in children. Unique molecular identifiers tagged the TCRbeta library. TCRdb used MiXCR to reprocess the PCR reads, holding one entry per CDR3 protein. The sample carries about 400,000 distinct CDR3 sequences, roughly 22% recorded once. The sequence derives from a human donor who donated a stem cell graft to a child with acute myeloid leukemia. Sequences were derived from PBMCs from the stem cell graft donor, sampled from the stem cell graft.

Here the CDR3 reads CASSPTGLRYEQYF. CDR3 DNA: TGCGCCAGCAGCCCTACAGGGCTCAGATACGAGCAGTACTTC. The chain employs TRBV5-1 and TRBJ2-7, with D tentatively TRBD1 (6 bases). V lost 4 bases to trimming and J lost 4 bases, with 15 bases between them. This CDR3 is 14 amino acids long. Looked up from germline, CDR1 is SGHRS and CDR2 is YFSETQ. Complete variable domain (other parts from reference TRBV5-1 and TRBJ2-7): KAGVTQTPRYLIKTRGQQVTLSCSPISGHRSVSWYQQTPGQGLQFLFEYFSETQRNKGNFPGRFSGRQFSNSRSEMNVSTLELGDSALYLCASSPTGLRYEQYFGPGTRLTVT.